This TCR beta chain was recorded in a study of blood T cell repertoires in COVID-19. About the study: T cells, B-cell-depleted T cells, or PBMCs supplied cDNA or gDNA.

This CDR3 comprises 15 residues. Between the trimmed V and J ends, which lost 0 bases and 0 bases, there was a span of 8 bases. Germline CDR1 and CDR2: SGHRS and YFSETQ. In the original analysis: Reference gene primer amplification yielded estimated nucleated cell counts. Generated by immunoSEQ multiplex PCR, the TCRdb table keeps only in-frame clones and is missing some. V and J calls and clone size come straight from that table; D and trimming were deduced from the DNA. The table lists more than 85,000 clones, about 85% of them singletons. Sequenced material: peripheral blood. The gene calls are TRBV5-1 and TRBJ2-3; D gene unclear. This sequence originates from a man in his 70s with acute or convalescent COVID-19. The CDR3 DNA sequence: TGCGCCAGCAGCTTGGTACAAATTAGCACAGATACGCAGTATTTT. This translates into CASSLVQISTDTQYF.